This paragraph reports one TCR beta chain. Its target is unknown. Trimming removed 4 bases from V and 2 bases from J, with 7 bases in between. Germline lookup yields CDR1 SQVTM and CDR2 ANQGSEA. The CDR3 has 12 residues. The data stem from a study of OX40 agonist ivuxolimab in advanced cancers. Study-level points and caveats: Clonal expansion from baseline to week 6 occurred in both CD4+ and CD8+ T cells. Fewer expanded clones were found on average in CD4+ than in CD8+ T cells. Part of the nonresponder group also had normalized T-cell clonal expansion that was low.

Using immunoSEQ multiplex PCR, the repertoire was profiled, and TCRdb retains in-frame clones only, with some absent. This sample has about 30,000 clones, with more than 60% found just once. The chain is built from TRBV29-1 and TRBJ2-3; no clear D gene. Source: CD4+ or CD8+ T cells sorted from blood, taken in a trial of the OX40 agonist ivuxolimab. The origin of this receptor is an adult with an advanced solid tumor such as melanoma, head and neck, liver or kidney cancer. This chain's CDR3 is CSVGSNTDTQYF. The CDR3 DNA follows: TGCAGCGTTGGCTCAAACACAGATACGCAGTATTTT.